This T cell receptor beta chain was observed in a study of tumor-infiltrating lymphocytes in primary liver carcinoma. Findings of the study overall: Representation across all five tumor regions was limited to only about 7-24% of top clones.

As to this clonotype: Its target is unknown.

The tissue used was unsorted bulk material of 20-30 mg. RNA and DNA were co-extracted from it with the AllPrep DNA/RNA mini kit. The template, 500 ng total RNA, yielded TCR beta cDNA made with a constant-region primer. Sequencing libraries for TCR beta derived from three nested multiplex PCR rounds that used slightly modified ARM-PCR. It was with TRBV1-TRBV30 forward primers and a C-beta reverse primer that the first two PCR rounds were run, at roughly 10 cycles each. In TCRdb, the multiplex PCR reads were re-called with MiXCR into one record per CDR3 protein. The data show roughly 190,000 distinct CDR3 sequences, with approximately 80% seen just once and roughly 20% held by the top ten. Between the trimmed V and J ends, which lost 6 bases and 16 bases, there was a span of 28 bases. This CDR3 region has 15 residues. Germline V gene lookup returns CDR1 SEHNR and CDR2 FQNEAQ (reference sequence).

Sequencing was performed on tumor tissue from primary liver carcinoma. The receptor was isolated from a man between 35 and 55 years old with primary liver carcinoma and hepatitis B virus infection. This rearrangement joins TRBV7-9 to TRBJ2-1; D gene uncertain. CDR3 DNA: TGTGCCAGCAGTTACAGTTTATCCGAAAACAATGAACTATTCTTC. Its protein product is CASSYSLSENNELFF.